This entry lists 2 T cell receptor beta chains sequenced from one sample in a study of cytomegalovirus exposure and HLA in healthy donors. This PCR relied on a set of 60 Vbeta primers and 13 Jbeta primers. Measured with immunoSEQ multiplex PCR; TCRdb has only the in-frame clones, and not every one. The table lists some 180,000 clones. The sequencing sample was made of PBMCs. The receptors derive from a man between 25 and 39 years old in good health and CMV-seronegative.

The chain has TRBV27 and TRBJ2-4; 11 bases are shared with TRBD1. This CDR3 is 15 amino acids long. Trimming cost V 4 bases and J 6 bases; bases outside gene matches: 5. Germline CDR1 is MNHEY and CDR2 is SMNVEV (reference sequence). The CDR3 sequence is CASSWGGTGGNIQYF. CDR3 coding DNA: TGTGCCAGCAGTTGGGGGGGGACAGGGGGAAACATTCAGTACTTC.

The chain combines TRBV7-2 with TRBJ2-5, with TRBD2 matching 8 bases. The CDR3 consists of 15 residues. CDR1 is SGHTA, CDR2 FQGNSA, per germline. The trim removed 3 bases at V and 0 bases at J, leaving 3 bases unmatched. CDR3 DNA: TGTGCCAGCAGCTTTGCTAGCGGGTACCAAGAGACCCAGTACTTC. This gives the protein CASSFASGYQETQYF.